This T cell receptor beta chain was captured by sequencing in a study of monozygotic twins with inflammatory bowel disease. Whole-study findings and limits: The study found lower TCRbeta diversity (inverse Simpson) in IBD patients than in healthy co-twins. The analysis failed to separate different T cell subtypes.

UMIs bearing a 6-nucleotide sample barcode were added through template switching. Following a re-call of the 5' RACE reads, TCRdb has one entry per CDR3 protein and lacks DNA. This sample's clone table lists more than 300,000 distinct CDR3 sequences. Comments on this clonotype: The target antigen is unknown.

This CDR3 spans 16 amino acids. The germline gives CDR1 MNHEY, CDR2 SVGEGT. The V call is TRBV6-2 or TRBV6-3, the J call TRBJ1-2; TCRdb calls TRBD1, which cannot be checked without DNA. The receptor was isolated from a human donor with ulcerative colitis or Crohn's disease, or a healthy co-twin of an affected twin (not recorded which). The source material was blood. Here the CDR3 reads CASSARERGQHYGYTF.